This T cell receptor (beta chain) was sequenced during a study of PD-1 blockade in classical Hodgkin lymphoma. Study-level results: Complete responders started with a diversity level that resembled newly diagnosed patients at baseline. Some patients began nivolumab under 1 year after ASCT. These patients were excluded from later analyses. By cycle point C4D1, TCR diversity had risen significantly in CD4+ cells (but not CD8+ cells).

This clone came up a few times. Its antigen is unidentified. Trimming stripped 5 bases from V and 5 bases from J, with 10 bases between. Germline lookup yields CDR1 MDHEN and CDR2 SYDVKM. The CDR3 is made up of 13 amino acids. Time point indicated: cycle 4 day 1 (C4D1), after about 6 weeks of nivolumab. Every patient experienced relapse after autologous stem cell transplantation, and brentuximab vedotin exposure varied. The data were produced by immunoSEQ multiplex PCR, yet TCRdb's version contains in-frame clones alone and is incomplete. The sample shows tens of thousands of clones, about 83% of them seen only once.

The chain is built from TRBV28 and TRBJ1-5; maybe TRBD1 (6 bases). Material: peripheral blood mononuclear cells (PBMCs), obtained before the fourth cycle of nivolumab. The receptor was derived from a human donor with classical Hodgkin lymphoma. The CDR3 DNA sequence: TGTGCCAGCAGTCGGACAGCCCATCAGCCCCAGCATTTT. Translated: CASSRTAHQPQHF.